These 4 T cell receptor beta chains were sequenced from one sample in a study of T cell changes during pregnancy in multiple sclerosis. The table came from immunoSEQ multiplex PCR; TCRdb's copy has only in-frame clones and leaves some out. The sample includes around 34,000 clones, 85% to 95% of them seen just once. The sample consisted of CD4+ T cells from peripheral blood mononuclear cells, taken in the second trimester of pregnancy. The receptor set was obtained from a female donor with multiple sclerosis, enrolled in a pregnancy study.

CDR3 protein: CATSRDRVERNEQYF. CDR3 nucleotide sequence: TGTGCCACCAGCAGAGATCGGGTGGAGAGAAACGAGCAGTACTTC. The rearrangement links TRBV15 to TRBJ2-7; D is unclear. V was clipped by 0 bases and J by 5 bases, with 14 bases between them. Germline V gene data show CDR1 as LNHNV and CDR2 as YYDKDF (reference sequence). The CDR3 has 15 amino acids.

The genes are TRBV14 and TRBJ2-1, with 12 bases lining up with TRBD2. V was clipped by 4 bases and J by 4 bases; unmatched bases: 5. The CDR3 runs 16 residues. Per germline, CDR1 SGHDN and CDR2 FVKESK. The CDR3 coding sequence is TGTGCCAGCAGCCGGACTAGCGGGACGAGGTACAATGAGCAGTTCTTC. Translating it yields CASSRTSGTRYNEQFF.

The CDR3 spells CASSLEQANNSPLHF. In DNA form, the CDR3 reads TGTGCCAGCAGCTTAGAACAGGCAAATAATTCACCCCTCCACTTT. The chain recombines TRBV11-2 with TRBJ1-6, with D possibly matching TRBD1 (5 bases). Per the germline V gene, CDR1 is SGHAT and CDR2 is FQNNGV. Trimming cost V 0 bases and J 5 bases, with 8 bases left between them. The CDR3 consists of 15 residues. The whole variable domain, remainder taken from reference TRBV11-2 and TRBJ1-6, is EAGVAQSPRYKIIEKRQSVAFWCNPISGHATLYWYQQILGQGPKLLIQFQNNGVVDDSQLPKDRFSAERLKGVDSTLKIQPAKLEDSAVYLCASSLEQANNSPLHFGNGTRLTVT.

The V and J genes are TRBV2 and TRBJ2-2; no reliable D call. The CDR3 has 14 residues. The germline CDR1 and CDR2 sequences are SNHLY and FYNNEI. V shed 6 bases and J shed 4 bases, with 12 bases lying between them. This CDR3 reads CASRASTLTGELFF. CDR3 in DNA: TGTGCCAGCAGGGCATCAACCCTCACCGGGGAGCTGTTTTTT.